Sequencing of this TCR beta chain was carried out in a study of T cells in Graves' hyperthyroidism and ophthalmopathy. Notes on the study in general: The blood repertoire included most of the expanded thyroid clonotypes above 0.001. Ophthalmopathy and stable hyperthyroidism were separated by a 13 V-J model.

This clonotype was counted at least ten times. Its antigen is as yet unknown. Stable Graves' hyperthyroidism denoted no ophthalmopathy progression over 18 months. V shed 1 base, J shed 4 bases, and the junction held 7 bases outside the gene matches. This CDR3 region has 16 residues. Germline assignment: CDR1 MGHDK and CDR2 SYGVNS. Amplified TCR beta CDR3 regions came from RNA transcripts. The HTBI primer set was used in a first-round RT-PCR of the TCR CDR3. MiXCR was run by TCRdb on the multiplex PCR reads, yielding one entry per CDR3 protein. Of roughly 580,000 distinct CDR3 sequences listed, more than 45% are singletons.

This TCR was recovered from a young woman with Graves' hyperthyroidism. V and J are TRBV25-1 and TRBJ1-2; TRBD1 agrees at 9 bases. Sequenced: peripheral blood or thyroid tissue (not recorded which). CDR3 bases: TGTGCCAGCAGTGAATTCGGGGGACAGGGAATCTATGGCTACACCTTC. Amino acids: CASSEFGGQGIYGYTF.